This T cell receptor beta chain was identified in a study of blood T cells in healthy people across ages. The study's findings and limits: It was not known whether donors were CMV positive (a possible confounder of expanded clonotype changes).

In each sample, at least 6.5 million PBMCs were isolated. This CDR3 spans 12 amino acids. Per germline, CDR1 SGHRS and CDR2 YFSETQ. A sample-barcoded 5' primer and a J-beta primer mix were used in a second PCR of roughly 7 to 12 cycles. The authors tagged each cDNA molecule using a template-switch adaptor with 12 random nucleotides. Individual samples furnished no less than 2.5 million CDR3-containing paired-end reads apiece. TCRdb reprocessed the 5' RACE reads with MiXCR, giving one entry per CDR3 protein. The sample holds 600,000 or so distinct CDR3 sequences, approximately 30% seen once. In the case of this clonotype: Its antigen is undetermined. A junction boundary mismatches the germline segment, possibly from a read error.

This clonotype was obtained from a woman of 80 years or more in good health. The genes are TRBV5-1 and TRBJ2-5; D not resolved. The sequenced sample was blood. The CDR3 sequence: CANSLSRETQYF. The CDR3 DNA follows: TGCGCCAACAGCTTGTCCCGGGAGACCCAGTACTTC. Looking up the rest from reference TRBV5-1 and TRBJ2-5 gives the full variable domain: KAGVTQTPRYLIKTRGQQVTLSCSPISGHRSVSWYQQTPGQGLQFLFEYFSETQRNKGNFPGRFSGRQFSNSRSEMNVSTLELGDSALYLCANSLSRETQYFGPGTRLLVL.